One and the same sample provided the 32 T cell receptor beta chains below, sequenced in a study of shared clonotypes between healthy human individuals. Profiling relied on immunoSEQ multiplex PCR, and the TCRdb table lists in-frame clones only, not all of them. Here the sample spans about 380,000 clones, around 96% being singletons. The sample comprised memory CD8+ T cells sorted from blood. Described subset: CD45RO+ cells pooled with CCR7-negative TemRA cells. These receptors were collected from a man under 40 in good health.

The chain recombines TRBV29-1 with TRBJ2-4; the match to TRBD1 covers 8 bases. CDR3 size: 14 residues. Germline V lookup: CDR1 SQVTM, CDR2 ANQGSEA. The trim removed 5 bases at V and 1 base at J, leaving 4 bases unmatched. DNA for the CDR3: TGCAGCGTTCAGGGGGCAGTGGCCAAAAACATTCAGTACTTC. It translates to CSVQGAVAKNIQYF.

The gene calls are TRBV4-2 and TRBJ2-7; a possible D gene is TRBD2 (6 bases). CDR1 is LGHNA and CDR2 is YNFKEQ in the germline V gene. Trimming removed 0 bases from V and 5 bases from J, with 20 bases in between. The CDR3 covers 17 residues. CDR3 nucleotide sequence: TGTGCCAGCAGCCAAGAGAAGGGCGGGACCCTAAAGAACGAGCAGTACTTC. This translates into CASSQEKGGTLKNEQYF.

This rearrangement joins TRBV21-1 to TRBJ2-3; whether TRBD1, the table's D call, matches the DNA was not checked. TRBV21-1 counts as a pseudogene. The CDR3 contains 15 residues. The CDR3, as DNA: TGTGCCAGCAGCAAATTGGGGGCGAGGACAGATACGCAGTATTTT. It specifies CASSKLGARTDTQYF.

This chain links TRBV27 with TRBJ2-5, with D hard to call. The CDR3 contains 16 residues. CDR1 and CDR2 from the germline V gene are MNHEY and SMNVEV (reference sequence). Trimming removed 6 bases at V and 4 bases at J, with 21 bases between. The CDR3 coding sequence is TGTGCCAGCAGGAAAAACCACCGTGCGGCTGGAGAGACCCAGTACTTC. This sequence encodes CASRKNHRAAGETQYF.

V gene TRBV7-6 combines with J gene TRBJ1-2; 9 nucleotides align to TRBD1. CDR3 size: 13 residues. The germline CDR1 and CDR2 sequences are SGHVS and FNYEAQ. V shed 3 bases and J 5 bases; nucleotides not matched to a gene: 1. The CDR3 DNA sequence: TGTGCCAGCAGCTTTGGACAGGGGTATGGCTACACCTTC. This codes for CASSFGQGYGYTF. Drawing the rest from reference TRBV7-6 and TRBJ1-2, the complete variable domain is GAGVSQSPRYKVTKRGQDVALRCDPISGHVSLYWYRQALGQGPEFLTYFNYEAQQDKSGLPNDRFSAERPEGSISTLTIQRTEQRDSAMYRCASSFGQGYGYTFGSGTRLTVV.

This chain joins TRBV11-1 and TRBJ1-1; D ambiguous. The CDR3 spans 14 residues. The germline V gene has CDR1 SGHAT and CDR2 FQDESV (reference sequence). Trimming stripped 0 bases from V and 0 bases from J, with 5 bases between. The CDR3 DNA reads TGTGCCAGCAGCTTAGCACGGATGAACACTGAAGCTTTCTTT. Protein sequence: CASSLARMNTEAFF.

This clone was observed a single time. The rearrangement links TRBV5-4 to TRBJ2-7; 8 bases match TRBD1. Unmatched junction bases numbered 3, after V lost 5 bases and J lost 2 bases. This CDR3 has 13 amino acids. Germline CDR1 is SGHNT and CDR2 is YYREEE (reference sequence). In DNA, the CDR3 is TGTGCCAGCAGACCGGACAGGGCCTACGAGCAGTACTTC. Residues: CASRPDRAYEQYF.

The chain links TRBV28 to TRBJ2-3; tentatively, D is TRBD1 or TRBD2 (5 bases each). CDR1 is MDHEN, CDR2 SYDVKM, per germline. Trimming left V 3 bases short and J 6 bases short, with 10 bases between. The CDR3 length is 13 residues. In DNA form, the CDR3 reads TGTGCCAGCAGTTTGGGGGATGGGGATACGCAGTATTTT. Amino acids: CASSLGDGDTQYF.

V and J are TRBV18 and TRBJ1-1; D is perhaps TRBD1 (5 bases). Trimming took off 4 bases at V and 1 base at J, with 7 bases between the two ends. CDR1 is KGHSH, CDR2 LQKENI, per germline. The CDR3 spans 13 residues. This chain's CDR3 is CASSLGQNTEAFF. CDR3 coding DNA: TGTGCCAGCTCACTAGGACAGAACACTGAAGCTTTCTTT.

The V gene is TRBV4-2, the J gene TRBJ2-1, with D possibly matching TRBD1 (6 bases). The CDR3 runs 17 residues. Trimming took 2 bases from V and 6 from J, leaving 20 bases between them. Germline V gene sequence: CDR1 LGHNA, CDR2 YNFKEQ. CDR3: CASSQLSRPQGSNEQFF. The CDR3 bases are TGTGCCAGCAGCCAATTAAGCAGACCACAGGGATCCAATGAGCAGTTCTTC.

This clone was recorded only once. The chain is built from TRBV28 and TRBJ2-7; 8 bases map to TRBD2. The germline V gene encodes CDR1 MDHEN and CDR2 SYDVKM. V lost 2 bases to trimming and J lost 3 bases; unmatched junction nucleotides: 9. The CDR3 length is 16 residues. CDR3 DNA sequence: TGTGCCAGCAGTTTACCTCGACTAGCGTCACTCTACGAGCAGTACTTC. Translated, it gives CASSLPRLASLYEQYF.

The rearrangement links TRBV15 to TRBJ1-3, with D possibly matching TRBD1 (6 bases). The CDR3 contains 15 residues. The V end lost 1 base, the J end lost 6 bases, and 13 bases lay between the germline ends. Germline loops: CDR1 LNHNV, CDR2 YYDKDF (reference sequence). The chain's CDR3 is CATSRVGRGENTIYF. The CDR3 nucleotides read TGTGCCACCAGCAGAGTGGGCAGGGGAGAAAACACCATATATTTT.

V is TRBV28 and J is TRBJ1-2; D not resolved. The V and J ends lost 6 bases and 1 base respectively, with 21 bases between them. Germline lookup yields CDR1 MDHEN and CDR2 SYDVKM. CDR3 length equals 17 residues. The CDR3 region is CASSTDPTGRYNYGYTF. The CDR3 nucleotides read TGTGCCAGCAGCACCGACCCAACCGGACGGTATAACTATGGCTACACCTTC.

The CDR3 DNA follows: TGTGCCAGCAGTTTCAGCGGGAGATCTAATGAGCAGTTCTTC. As protein: CASSFSGRSNEQFF. This chain uses TRBV28 with TRBJ2-1, with 8 bases fitting TRBD2. The V and J ends lost 3 bases and 7 bases, in that order; junction bases with no gene match: 5. This CDR3 contains 14 residues. Germline CDR1 MDHEN, CDR2 SYDVKM.

The V call is TRBV28, the J call TRBJ2-7; D gene ambiguous. V lost 3 bases and J 2 bases, leaving 11 bases between the germline ends. The CDR3 totals 14 residues. Germline values: CDR1 MDHEN, CDR2 SYDVKM. The CDR3 protein is CASSFFRNPYEQYF. The CDR3 DNA is TGTGCCAGCAGTTTTTTCAGAAACCCCTACGAGCAGTACTTC.

As DNA, the CDR3 is TGTGCCAGCAGCTGGGGGGGCTCCTACGAGCAGTACTTC. This codes for CASSWGGSYEQYF. The J gene is TRBJ2-7, the V gene TRBV5-6, with 7 bases that match TRBD2. Germline lookup yields CDR1 SGHDT and CDR2 YYEEEE. With V trimmed by 3 bases and J by 0 bases, 0 bases remained unmatched. This CDR3 comprises 13 residues.

The chain uses TRBV10-3 and TRBJ1-6, with a weak D call TRBD1 (5 bases). With 7 bases removed from V and 9 bases from J, the gap between germline ends came to 16 bases. CDR3 length: 14 amino acids. CDR1 is ENHRY and CDR2 is SYGVKD in the germline V gene. The CDR3 DNA sequence: TGTGCCATCAACCCGGGGGGATCATCTTCACCCCTCCACTTT. This sequence encodes CAINPGGSSSPLHF.

V is TRBV28 and J is TRBJ1-2, with 10 bases identical to TRBD1. The CDR3 loop spans 12 amino acids. From germline, CDR1 is MDHEN and CDR2 SYDVKM. The V gene end was trimmed by 9 bases and the J gene end by 6 bases; junction bases not matched to a gene: 4. This CDR3 is CASGQGEHGYTF. As DNA, the CDR3 is TGTGCCAGTGGACAGGGGGAACATGGCTACACCTTC.

The chain couples TRBV15 to TRBJ2-3; 11 bases are a match to TRBD2. The CDR3 extends over 20 amino acids. V shed 0 bases and J 5 bases; nucleotides not matched to a gene: 16. CDR1 is LNHNV, CDR2 YYDKDF, per germline (reference sequence). The CDR3 spells CATSRDDGLAGGSHRDTQYF. The CDR3 DNA follows: TGTGCCACCAGCAGAGATGACGGGCTAGCGGGAGGATCCCACAGAGATACGCAGTATTTT. Full variable domain (outside the CDR3, taken from reference TRBV15 and TRBJ2-3): DAMVIQNPRYQVTQFGKPVTLSCSQTLNHNVMYWYQQKSSQAPKLLFHYYDKDFNNEADTPDNFQSRRPNTSFCFLDIRSPGLGDTAMYLCATSRDDGLAGGSHRDTQYFGPGTRLTVL.

The chain links TRBV7-9 to TRBJ1-1; D gene uncertain. The CDR3 extends over 14 amino acids. Germline V gene data show CDR1 as SEHNR and CDR2 as FQNEAQ (reference sequence). Trimming took 5 bases from V and 4 from J, leaving 14 bases between them. The CDR3 DNA reads as TGTGCCAGCAGCCCCATCGGGCGTAGCACTGAAGCTTTCTTT. This sequence encodes CASSPIGRSTEAFF.

The chain is built from TRBV19 and TRBJ1-3; maybe TRBD1 (5 bases). Looked up from germline, CDR1 is LNHDA and CDR2 is SQIVND (reference sequence). Between the trimmed V and J ends, which lost 11 bases and 9 bases, there was a span of 14 bases. The CDR3 runs to 11 residues. CDR3 residues: CASGTIPTIYF. In DNA, the CDR3 is TGTGCCTCTGGGACGATTCCCACCATATATTTT. The variable domain in full, with the rest retrieved from reference TRBV19 and TRBJ1-3, is DGGITQSPKYLFRKEGQNVTLSCEQNLNHDAMYWYRQDPGQGLRLIYYSQIVNDFQKGDIAEGYSVSREKKESFPLTVTSAQKNPTAFYLCASGTIPTIYFGEGSWLTVV.

This clone appeared once. The V gene is TRBV11-1, the J gene TRBJ2-5; no clear D. The ends were cut back, 0 bases at V and 3 bases at J, with 2 bases in the middle. This CDR3 is 12 amino acids long. CDR1 SGHAT and CDR2 FQDESV come from the germline V gene (reference sequence). The CDR3 is CASSLAEETQYF. DNA of the CDR3: TGTGCCAGCAGCTTAGCGGAAGAGACCCAGTACTTC. Full variable domain (outside the CDR3, taken from reference TRBV11-1 and TRBJ2-5): EAEVAQSPRYKITEKSQAVAFWCDPISGHATLYWYRQILGQGPELLVQFQDESVVDDSQLPKDRFSAERLKGVDSTLKIQPAELGDSAMYLCASSLAEETQYFGPGTRLLVL.

V is TRBV2 and J is TRBJ2-2, with D perhaps TRBD1 (6 bases). Germline-derived CDR1 and CDR2 are SNHLY and FYNNEI. This CDR3 region has 15 residues. Trimming took off 2 bases at V and 4 bases at J, with 11 bases between the two ends. CDR3 sequence: CASSENRVGTGELFF. As DNA, the CDR3 is TGTGCCAGCAGTGAAAACAGGGTTGGCACCGGGGAGCTGTTTTTT. Full variable domain (missing parts from reference TRBV2 and TRBJ2-2): EPEVTQTPSHQVTQMGQEVILRCVPISNHLYFYWYRQILGQKVEFLVSFYNNEISEKSEIFDDQFSVERPDGSNFTLKIRSTKLEDSAMYFCASSENRVGTGELFFGEGSRLTVL.

The V call is TRBV19, the J call TRBJ2-3, with TRBD2 matching 7 bases. Trimming took 5 bases from V and 6 from J; bases not matched to a gene: 11. The CDR3 sequence is 15 residues long. Germline CDR1 and CDR2: LNHDA and SQIVND (reference sequence). CDR3 bases: TGTGCCAGTAGTGACCTGGCGGGGGAAGGGGATACGCAGTATTTT. This gives the protein CASSDLAGEGDTQYF. The entire variable domain, with the rest obtained from reference TRBV19 and TRBJ2-3, is as follows: DGGITQSPKYLFRKEGQNVTLSCEQNLNHDAMYWYRQDPGQGLRLIYYSQIVNDFQKGDIAEGYSVSREKKESFPLTVTSAQKNPTAFYLCASSDLAGEGDTQYFGPGTRLTVL.

V usage is TRBV19 and J usage is TRBJ2-7, with 8 bases aligning to TRBD2. J lost 0 bases, V lost 3 bases, and 7 bases had no gene match. CDR1 and CDR2 from the germline V gene are LNHDA and SQIVND (reference sequence). The CDR3 length is 16 residues. Here the CDR3 DNA reads TGTGCCAGTAGTATGGGGTTAAGCGGGAGCTCCTACGAGCAGTACTTC. It is translated as CASSMGLSGSSYEQYF.

This clone was observed once. This chain joins TRBV28 and TRBJ2-3; 11 bases line up with TRBD2. V lost 3 bases to trimming and J lost 12 bases; unmatched junction nucleotides: 14. This CDR3 has 16 residues. Germline CDR1 MDHEN, CDR2 SYDVKM. DNA for the CDR3: TGTGCCAGCAGTTTTACTGCTAGCGGGAGGTCCGCTAGCCAGTATTTT. Its translation is CASSFTASGRSASQYF.

This clone was picked up one time. J is TRBJ2-5 and V is TRBV23-1; maybe TRBD1 (5 bases). TRBV23-1 is reported as an ORF; its role is uncertain. The V gene lost 3 bases and the J gene lost 5 bases, with 10 bases spanning the gap. The CDR3 covers 13 residues. Here the CDR3 DNA reads TGCGCCAGCAGTCAGCAGGGTGAGGAGACCCAGTACTTC. It specifies CASSQQGEETQYF.

CDR3 nucleotides: TGTGCCAGCAGCACCCGACTAGCGGGAGTGTTGAGAAAAGAGACCCAGTACTTC. As protein: CASSTRLAGVLRKETQYF. The V call is TRBV9, the J call TRBJ2-5; 12 bases are shared with TRBD2. V was clipped by 4 bases and J by 3 bases; unmatched bases: 13. The CDR3 has 18 amino acids. The germline gives CDR1 SGDLS, CDR2 YYNGEE.

This clone appeared a single time. V usage is TRBV4-1 and J usage is TRBJ2-1; D gene unclear. Germline CDR1 is MGHRA and CDR2 is YSYEKL. Trimming pared 0 bases from V and 3 bases from J, leaving 6 bases between. This CDR3 has 14 amino acids. The chain's CDR3 is CASSQEGSYNEQFF. In nucleotides, the CDR3 is TGCGCCAGCAGCCAAGAGGGAAGCTACAATGAGCAGTTCTTC.

The rearrangement joins TRBV7-9 to TRBJ1-1; TRBD1 agrees at 8 bases. The length of the CDR3 is 14 residues. The germline gives CDR1 SEHNR, CDR2 FQNEAQ (reference sequence). V trimming: 4 bases; J trimming: 6 bases; junction bases outside the gene matches: 7. The CDR3 loop reads CASSYGDRRPEAFF. The DNA for the CDR3 is TGTGCCAGCAGCTATGGGGACAGGCGCCCTGAAGCTTTCTTT.

As to this clone: One end of the junction does not line up with germline, which may come from a read error. The chain is built from TRBV7-7 and TRBJ2-1; 7 bases match TRBD2. Looked up from germline, CDR1 is SSHAT and CDR2 is FNYEAQ (reference sequence). CDR3 size: 15 residues. The CDR3 sequence is CASSLAREREWEQFF. CDR3 nucleotides: TGTGCTAGCAGCTTAGCGCGGGAGCGGGAATGGGAGCAGTTCTTC. The variable domain in full, completed from reference TRBV7-7 and TRBJ2-1, reads GAGVSQSPRYKVTKRGQDVTLRCDPISSHATLYWYQQALGQGPEFLTYFNYEAQPDKSGLPSDRFSAERPEGSISTLTIQRTEQRDSAMYRCASSLAREREWEQFFGPGTRLTVL.

V gene TRBV19 combines with J gene TRBJ2-1, with TRBD2 matching 7 bases. Trimming took 7 bases from V and 4 from J; bases not matched to a gene: 7. This CDR3 contains 14 residues. The germline V gene encodes CDR1 LNHDA and CDR2 SQIVND (reference sequence). CDR3 DNA sequence: TGTGCCAGTACTTCTAGCGGAGAATACAATGAGCAGTTCTTC. Translated, it gives CASTSSGEYNEQFF.